The 14 T cell receptor beta chains in this list originate from one sample, sequenced in a study of T cells in narcolepsy. Produced via immunoSEQ multiplex PCR; TCRdb's table is partial and in-frame only. The table shows approximately 26,000 clones, with roughly 77% occurring only once. Sequenced sample: memory (CD45RA-) CD4+ T cells from blood. The origin of the receptors is a human donor in good health.

V is TRBV2 and J is TRBJ2-2; TRBD2 matches 10 bases. The CDR3 is 16 amino acids. The J segment lost 4 bases and the V segment lost 2 bases, leaving 4 bases of the junction unmatched. Germline V gene lookup returns CDR1 SNHLY and CDR2 FYNNEI. CDR3: CASSETRLAGTGELFF. The CDR3 coding sequence is TGTGCCAGCAGTGAAACTCGACTAGCGGGCACCGGGGAGCTGTTTTTT.

V is TRBV7-9 and J is TRBJ1-1, with unresolved D. The CDR3 length is 13 residues. Germline V gene lookup returns CDR1 SEHNR and CDR2 FQNEAQ (reference sequence). V gave up 5 bases and J gave up 0 bases, with 7 bases separating them. In nucleotides, the CDR3 is TGTGCCAGCAGCCCGACTATGAACACTGAAGCTTTCTTT. This sequence encodes CASSPTMNTEAFF.

In nucleotides, the CDR3 is TGTGCCAGCAGCTTAGAGTACAGTGAAGCTTTCTTT. It yields the protein CASSLEYSEAFF. This chain links TRBV7-2 with TRBJ1-1; D gene unclear. This CDR3 spans 12 amino acids. The V gene lost 1 base and the J gene lost 7 bases, with 7 bases spanning the gap. Germline loops: CDR1 SGHTA, CDR2 FQGNSA.

The chain is built from TRBV6-5 and TRBJ1-2; TRBD1 matches at 8 bases. This CDR3 has 13 amino acids. The trim removed 3 bases at V and 7 bases at J, leaving 4 bases unmatched. Germline-derived CDR1 and CDR2 are MNHEY and SVGAGI. The CDR3 DNA reads TGTGCCAGCAGTTATGGACAGGGTGGTGGCTACACCTTC. Translating it yields CASSYGQGGGYTF.

This chain uses TRBV15 with TRBJ2-1, with 7 nucleotides matching TRBD1. The CDR3 has 12 amino acids. CDR1 LNHNV and CDR2 YYDKDF come from the germline V gene (reference sequence). J was trimmed by 10 bases and V by 0 bases; bases with no gene match: 0. For the CDR3, the DNA is TGTGCCACCAGCAGAGAGACAGGGGAGCAGTTCTTC. The encoded protein is CATSRETGEQFF.

The rearrangement uses TRBV29-1 and TRBJ2-2; 9 bases fit TRBD1. This CDR3 contains 16 residues. Germline trimming cut 2 bases from V and 4 bases from J; bases unmatched to any gene: 8. CDR1 SQVTM and CDR2 ANQGSEA come from the germline V gene. The CDR3 DNA is TGCAGCGTTGAACCCACGGGACAGGGACGCACCGGGGAGCTGTTTTTT. Residues: CSVEPTGQGRTGELFF.

The chain joins TRBV9 to TRBJ2-7; D uncertain. From germline, CDR1 is SGDLS and CDR2 YYNGEE. The CDR3 length is 14 residues. Between the trimmed V and J ends, which lost 1 base and 0 bases, there was a span of 8 bases. CDR3 in DNA: TGTGCCAGCAGCGTAAGGGCGGACTCCTACGAGCAGTACTTC. As protein: CASSVRADSYEQYF.

The rearrangement links TRBV14 to TRBJ1-1, with TRBD1 matching over 8 bases. V shed 3 bases, J shed 3 bases, and the junction held 6 bases outside the gene matches. The CDR3 spans 15 residues. Looked up from germline, CDR1 is SGHDN and CDR2 is FVKESK. The CDR3 coding sequence is TGTGCCAGCAGCCAGAGGGACAGGTGGGACACTGAAGCTTTCTTT. This encodes CASSQRDRWDTEAFF.

V is TRBV12-5 and J is TRBJ2-1; the D is unclear. Germline CDR1 is LGHNT and CDR2 is FRNRAP. The V gene lost 4 bases and the J gene lost 7 bases, with 14 bases spanning the gap. This CDR3 contains 14 residues. DNA for the CDR3: TGTGCTAGTGGTTGGGCTGTTAGGAATAATGAGCAGTTCTTC. Its translation: CASGWAVRNNEQFF.

This clone was detected once. The chain combines TRBV5-5 with TRBJ1-2; D is possibly TRBD1 (6 bases). CDR1 and CDR2 (germline): SGHKS, YYEKEE (reference sequence). The CDR3 has 14 residues. The V end lost 4 bases, the J end lost 4 bases, and 14 bases lay between the germline ends. The CDR3 loop reads CASSKDSNSYGYTF. CDR3 in DNA: TGTGCCAGCAGCAAGGACAGCAACTCCTATGGCTACACCTTC. The whole variable domain, filled in from reference TRBV5-5 and TRBJ1-2, reads DAGVTQSPTHLIKTRGQQVTLRCSPISGHKSVSWYQQVLGQGPQFIFQYYEKEERGRGNFPDRFSARQFPNYSSELNVNALLLGDSALYLCASSKDSNSYGYTFGSGTRLTVV.

The chain couples TRBV19 to TRBJ2-3, with D uncertain. Trimming cost V 3 bases and J 0 bases, with 7 bases left between them. CDR3 length equals 14 residues. Germline V gene lookup returns CDR1 LNHDA and CDR2 SQIVND (reference sequence). The chain's CDR3 is CASSMLSSTDTQYF. The CDR3 DNA is TGTGCCAGTAGTATGCTTTCTAGCACAGATACGCAGTATTTT.

The chain recombines TRBV5-1 with TRBJ1-1; TRBD1 aligns across 7 bases. The CDR3 has 14 amino acids. The germline V gene has CDR1 SGHRS and CDR2 YFSETQ. J lost 1 base, V lost 2 bases, and 2 bases had no gene match. Here the CDR3 reads CASSFTGANTEAFF. The CDR3 DNA is TGCGCCAGCAGCTTTACAGGGGCGAACACTGAAGCTTTCTTT.

The chain links TRBV6-5 to TRBJ2-3; 8 bases map to TRBD1. Germline loops: CDR1 MNHEY, CDR2 SVGAGI. The ends lost 7 bases at V and 1 base at J; junction bases unmatched: 4. The CDR3 has 14 residues. The CDR3 here is CASTGQEGTDTQYF. In DNA, the CDR3 is TGTGCCAGCACGGGACAGGAGGGCACAGATACGCAGTATTTT.

The rearrangement uses TRBV28 and TRBJ1-2; D is undetermined. V was shortened by 6 bases and J by 3 bases, with 5 bases between the two germline ends. Germline CDR1 is MDHEN and CDR2 is SYDVKM. The CDR3 covers 11 residues. CDR3 sequence (DNA): TGTGCCAGCAGGGCCGACTATGGCTACACCTTC. Translated, it gives CASRADYGYTF.